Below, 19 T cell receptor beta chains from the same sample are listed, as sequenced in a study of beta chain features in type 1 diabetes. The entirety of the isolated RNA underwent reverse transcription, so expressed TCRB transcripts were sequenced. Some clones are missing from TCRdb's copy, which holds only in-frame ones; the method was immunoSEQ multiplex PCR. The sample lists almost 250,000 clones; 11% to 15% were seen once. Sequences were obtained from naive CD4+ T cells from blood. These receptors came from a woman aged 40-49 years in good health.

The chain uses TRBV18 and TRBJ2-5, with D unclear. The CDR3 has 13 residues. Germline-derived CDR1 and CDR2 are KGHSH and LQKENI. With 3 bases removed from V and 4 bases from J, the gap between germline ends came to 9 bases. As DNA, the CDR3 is TGTGCCAGCTCACCCGTTTTCGGAGAGACCCAGTACTTC. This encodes CASSPVFGETQYF. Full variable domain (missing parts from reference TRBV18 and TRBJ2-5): NAGVMQNPRHLVRRRGQEARLRCSPMKGHSHVYWYRQLPEEGLKFMVYLQKENIIDESGMPKERFSAEFPKEGPSILRIQQVVRGDSAAYFCASSPVFGETQYFGPGTRLLVL.

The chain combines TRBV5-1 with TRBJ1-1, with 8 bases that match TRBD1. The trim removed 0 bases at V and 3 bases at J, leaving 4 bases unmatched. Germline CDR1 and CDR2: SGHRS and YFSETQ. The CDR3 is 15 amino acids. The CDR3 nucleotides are TGCGCCAGCAGCTTGGTTCCAGGGGGCCACACTGAAGCTTTCTTT. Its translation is CASSLVPGGHTEAFF.

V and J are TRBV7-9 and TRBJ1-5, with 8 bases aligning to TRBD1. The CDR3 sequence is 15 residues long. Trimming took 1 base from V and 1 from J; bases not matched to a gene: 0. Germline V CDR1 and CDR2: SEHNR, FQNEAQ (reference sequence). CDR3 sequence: CASSLGTGSNQPQHF. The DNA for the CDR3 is TGTGCCAGCAGCTTAGGGACAGGGAGCAATCAGCCCCAGCATTTT. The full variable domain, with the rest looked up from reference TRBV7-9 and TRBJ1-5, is DTGVSQNPRHKITKRGQNVTFRCDPISEHNRLYWYRQTLGQGPEFLTYFQNEAQLEKSRLLSDRFSAERPKGSFSTLEIQRTEQGDSAMYLCASSLGTGSNQPQHFGDGTRLSIL.

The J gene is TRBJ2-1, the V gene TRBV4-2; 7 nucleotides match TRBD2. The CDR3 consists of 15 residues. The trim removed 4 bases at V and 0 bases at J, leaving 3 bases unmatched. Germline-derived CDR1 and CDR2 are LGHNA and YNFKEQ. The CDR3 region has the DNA TGTGCCAGCAGCCCCGGGACTACCTCCTACAATGAGCAGTTCTTC. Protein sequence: CASSPGTTSYNEQFF.

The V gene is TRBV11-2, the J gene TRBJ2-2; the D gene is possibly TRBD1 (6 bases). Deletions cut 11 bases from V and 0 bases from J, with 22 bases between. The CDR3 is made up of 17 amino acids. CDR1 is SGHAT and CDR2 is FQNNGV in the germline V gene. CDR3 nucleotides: TGTGCCCTACGAATACGTTACGGGACACCGAACACCGGGGAGCTGTTTTTT. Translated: CALRIRYGTPNTGELFF. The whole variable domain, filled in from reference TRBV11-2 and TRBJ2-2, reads EAGVAQSPRYKIIEKRQSVAFWCNPISGHATLYWYQQILGQGPKLLIQFQNNGVVDDSQLPKDRFSAERLKGVDSTLKIQPAKLEDSAVYLCALRIRYGTPNTGELFFGEGSRLTVL.

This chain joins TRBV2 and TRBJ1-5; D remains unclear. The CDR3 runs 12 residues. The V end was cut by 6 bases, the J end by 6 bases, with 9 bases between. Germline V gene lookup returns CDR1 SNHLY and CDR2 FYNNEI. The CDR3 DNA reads TGTGCCAGCAGGCGAGGTGGTCAGCCCCAGCATTTT. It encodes CASRRGGQPQHF.

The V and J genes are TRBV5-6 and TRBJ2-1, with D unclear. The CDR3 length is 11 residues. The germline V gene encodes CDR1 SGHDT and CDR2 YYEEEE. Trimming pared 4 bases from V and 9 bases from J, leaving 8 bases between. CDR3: CASSLSGEQFF. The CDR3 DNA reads TGTGCCAGCAGCCTCTCAGGTGAGCAGTTCTTC.

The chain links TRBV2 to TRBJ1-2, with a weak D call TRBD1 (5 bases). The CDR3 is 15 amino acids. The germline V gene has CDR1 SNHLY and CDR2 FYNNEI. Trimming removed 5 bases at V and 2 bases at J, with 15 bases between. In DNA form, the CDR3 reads TGTGCCAGCAGTCTTCTCTGGGGCTCCAACTATGGCTACACCTTC. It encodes CASSLLWGSNYGYTF.

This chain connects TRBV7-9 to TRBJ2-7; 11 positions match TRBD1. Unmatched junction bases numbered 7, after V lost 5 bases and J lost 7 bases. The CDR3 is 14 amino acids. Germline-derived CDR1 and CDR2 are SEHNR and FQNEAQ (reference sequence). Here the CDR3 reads CASSPAGTGGEQYF. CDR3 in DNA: TGTGCCAGCAGCCCAGCCGGGACAGGGGGTGAGCAGTACTTC.

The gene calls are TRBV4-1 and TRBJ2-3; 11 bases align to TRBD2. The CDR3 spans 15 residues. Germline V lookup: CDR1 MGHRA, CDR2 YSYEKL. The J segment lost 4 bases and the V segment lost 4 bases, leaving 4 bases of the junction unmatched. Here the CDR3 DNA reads TGCGCCAGCAGCCGTATAGCGGGGGGGCCAGATACGCAGTATTTT. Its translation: CASSRIAGGPDTQYF.

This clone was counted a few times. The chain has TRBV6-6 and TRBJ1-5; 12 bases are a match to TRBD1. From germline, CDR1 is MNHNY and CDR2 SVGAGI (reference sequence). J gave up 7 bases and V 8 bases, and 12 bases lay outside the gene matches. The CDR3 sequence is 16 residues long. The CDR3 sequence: CASFPGQGALGQPQHF. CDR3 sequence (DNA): TGTGCCAGCTTTCCGGGACAGGGGGCGTTAGGGCAGCCCCAGCATTTT.

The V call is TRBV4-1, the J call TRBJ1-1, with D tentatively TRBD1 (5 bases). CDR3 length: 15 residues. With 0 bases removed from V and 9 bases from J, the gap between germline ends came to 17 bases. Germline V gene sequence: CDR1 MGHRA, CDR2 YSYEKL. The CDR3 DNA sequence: TGCGCCAGCAGCCAAGATACCAGGGCCCTCTTAAAAGCTTTCTTT. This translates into CASSQDTRALLKAFF.

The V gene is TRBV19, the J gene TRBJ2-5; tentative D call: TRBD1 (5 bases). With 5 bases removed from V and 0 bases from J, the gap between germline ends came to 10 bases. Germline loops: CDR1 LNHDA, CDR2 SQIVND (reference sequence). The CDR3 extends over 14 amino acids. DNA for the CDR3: TGTGCCAGTAGTCGGCAGACAGACCAAGAGACCCAGTACTTC. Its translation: CASSRQTDQETQYF.

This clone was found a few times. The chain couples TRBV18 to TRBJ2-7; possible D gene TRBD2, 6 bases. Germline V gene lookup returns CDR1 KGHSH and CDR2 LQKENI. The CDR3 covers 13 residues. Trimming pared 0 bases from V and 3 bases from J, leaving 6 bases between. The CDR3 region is CASSPPGLYEQYF. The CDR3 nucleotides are TGTGCCAGCTCACCACCGGGACTCTACGAGCAGTACTTC.

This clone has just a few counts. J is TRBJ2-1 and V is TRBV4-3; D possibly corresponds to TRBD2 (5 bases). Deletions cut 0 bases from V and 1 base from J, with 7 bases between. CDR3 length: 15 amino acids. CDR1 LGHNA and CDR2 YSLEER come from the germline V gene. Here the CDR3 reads CASSQERLSYNEQFF. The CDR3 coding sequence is TGCGCCAGCAGCCAAGAAAGACTATCCTACAATGAGCAGTTCTTC.

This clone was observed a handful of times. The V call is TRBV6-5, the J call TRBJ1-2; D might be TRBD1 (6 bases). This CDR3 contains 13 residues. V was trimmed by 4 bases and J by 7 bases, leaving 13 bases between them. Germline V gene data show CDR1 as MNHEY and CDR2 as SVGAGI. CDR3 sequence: CASSLTGLGGYTF. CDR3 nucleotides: TGTGCCAGCAGTTTAACAGGGTTGGGTGGCTACACCTTC.

The DNA of the CDR3 is TGTGCCAGCAGTTTATCCCAGGGGGCCTCTGGCTACACCTTC. Translation gives CASSLSQGASGYTF. This chain joins TRBV27 and TRBJ1-2, with 8 bases matching TRBD1. The germline V gene encodes CDR1 MNHEY and CDR2 SMNVEV (reference sequence). Trimming removed 0 bases from V and 7 bases from J; junction bases left unmatched: 4. This CDR3 has 14 residues.

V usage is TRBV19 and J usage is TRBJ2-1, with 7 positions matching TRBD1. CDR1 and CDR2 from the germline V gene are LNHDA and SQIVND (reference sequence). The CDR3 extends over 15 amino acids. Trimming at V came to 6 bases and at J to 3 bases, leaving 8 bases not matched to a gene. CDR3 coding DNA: TGTGCCAGTAGGGCCGGGACAGAGAACTACAATGAGCAGTTCTTC. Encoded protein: CASRAGTENYNEQFF.

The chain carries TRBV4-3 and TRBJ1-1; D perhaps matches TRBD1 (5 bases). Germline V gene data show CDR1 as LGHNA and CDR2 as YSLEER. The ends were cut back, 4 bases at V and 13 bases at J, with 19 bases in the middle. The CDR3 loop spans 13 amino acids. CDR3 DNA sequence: TGCGCCAGCAGCCGCGATGCGGGGGATAGAGGTTTCTTT. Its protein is CASSRDAGDRGFF.